This T cell receptor (beta chain) comes out of a study of molecular identifiers for immune sequencing clone quantification. In TCRdb, the PCR reads were re-called with MiXCR into one record per CDR3 protein. This sample carries about 510,000 distinct CDR3 sequences, 20% to 25% of them seen once, and the ten largest clones take 0.84%. The receptor was derived from a human donor in good health. Some libraries in this study had Jurkat cell RNA spiked in. The specimen sequenced was naive CD8+ T cells from blood, with Jurkat cell RNA spiked in. Regarding subset: FACS-sorted CD8+CD4-CCR7+CD45RA+ naive T cells.

The CDR3 DNA reads TGCAGTGCTGAGGTGACAGGGGCTAATGCCGGGACCCAGTACTTC. Amino acid sequence: CSAEVTGANAGTQYF. The V and J genes are TRBV20-1 and TRBJ2-5; TRBD1 aligns across 8 bases. The CDR3 extends over 15 amino acids. J lost 7 bases, V lost 5 bases, and 15 bases had no gene match. Germline values: CDR1 DFQATT, CDR2 SNEGSKA (reference sequence).